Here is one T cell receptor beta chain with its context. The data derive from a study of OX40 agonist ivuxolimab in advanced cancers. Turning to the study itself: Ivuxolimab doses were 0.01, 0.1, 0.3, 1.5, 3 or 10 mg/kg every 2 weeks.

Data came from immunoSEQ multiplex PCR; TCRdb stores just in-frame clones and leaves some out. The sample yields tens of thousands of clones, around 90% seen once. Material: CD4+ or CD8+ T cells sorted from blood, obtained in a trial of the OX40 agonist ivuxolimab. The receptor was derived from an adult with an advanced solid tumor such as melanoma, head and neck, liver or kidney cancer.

The CDR3 DNA is TGTGCCAGCTCACCACCGACAGGGCGGACAGATACGCAGTATTTT. The encoded protein is CASSPPTGRTDTQYF. The chain carries TRBV18 and TRBJ2-3; TRBD1 matches 7 bases. The CDR3 is 15 amino acids. Germline lookup yields CDR1 KGHSH and CDR2 LQKENI. J was trimmed by 3 bases and V by 0 bases; bases with no gene match: 3.